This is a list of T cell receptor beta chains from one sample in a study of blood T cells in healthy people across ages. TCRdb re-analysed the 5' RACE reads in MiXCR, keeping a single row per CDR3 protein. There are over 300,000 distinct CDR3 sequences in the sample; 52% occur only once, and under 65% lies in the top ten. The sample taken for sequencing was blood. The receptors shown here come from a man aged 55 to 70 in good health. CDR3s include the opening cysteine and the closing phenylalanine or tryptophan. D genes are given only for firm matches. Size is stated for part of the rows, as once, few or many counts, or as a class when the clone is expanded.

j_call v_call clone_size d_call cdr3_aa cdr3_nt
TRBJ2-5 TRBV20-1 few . CSLWGEMGTQYF TGCAGTCTTTGGGGGGAGATGGGGACCCAGTACTTC
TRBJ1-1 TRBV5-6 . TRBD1 CASSGGTRTGGKLWNTEAFF TGTGCCAGCAGTGGGGGAACTCGGACAGGGGGCAAACTGTGGAACACTGAAGCTTTCTTT
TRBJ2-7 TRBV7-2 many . CASSLDGGRYEQYF TGTGCCAGCAGCTTAGATGGAGGGAGGTACGAGCAGTACTTC
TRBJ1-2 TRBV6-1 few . CASTEGGLDNYGYTF TGTGCCAGCACCGAGGGCGGGTTGGATAACTATGGCTACACCTTC
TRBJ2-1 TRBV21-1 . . CASSALQGEDNEQFF TGTGCCAGCAGCGCCCTGCAGGGGGAGGACAATGAGCAGTTCTTC
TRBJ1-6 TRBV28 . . CASSPGASLGSPLHF TGTGCCAGCAGTCCCGGTGCGAGTTTGGGGTCACCCCTCCACTTT
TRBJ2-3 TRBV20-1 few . CSARDMVDTQYF TGCAGTGCTAGAGATATGGTGGATACGCAGTATTTT
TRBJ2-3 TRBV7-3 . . CVSSKLASGDTQYF TGTGTCAGCAGCAAACTAGCATCCGGAGATACGCAGTATTTT
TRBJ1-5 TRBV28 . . CASREPDRSNQPQHF TGTGCCAGCAGGGAGCCAGACAGGTCAAATCAGCCCCAGCATTTT
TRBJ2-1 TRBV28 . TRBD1 CASSPLTGVLKNEQFF TGTGCCAGCAGTCCCTTAACAGGGGTCCTGAAGAATGAGCAGTTCTTC
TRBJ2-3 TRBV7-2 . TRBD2 CATGRGGGTDTQYF TGTGCCACGGGACGCGGGGGGGGCACAGATACGCAGTATTTT
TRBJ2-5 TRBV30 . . CAFKGGVRETQYF TGTGCCTTTAAGGGGGGGGTCCGGGAGACCCAGTACTTC
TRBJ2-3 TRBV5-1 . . CAGSGREQPDTQYF TGCGCCGGCAGCGGCCGGGAGCAACCGGATACGCAGTATTTT
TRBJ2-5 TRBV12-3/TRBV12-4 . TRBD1 CASSLRQGAETQYF TGTGCCAGCAGTTTGAGGCAGGGGGCGGAGACCCAGTACTTC
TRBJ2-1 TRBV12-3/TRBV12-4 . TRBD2 CASSPGGVAGGGEQFF TGTGCCAGCAGCCCAGGGGGGGTAGCGGGGGGAGGTGAGCAGTTCTTC
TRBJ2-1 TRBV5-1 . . CASSRDSGMDEQFF TGCGCCAGCAGCCGGGACTCGGGTATGGATGAGCAGTTCTTC
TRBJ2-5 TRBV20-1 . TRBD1 CSARGQGLQETQYF TGCAGTGCTAGAGGACAGGGTTTACAGGAGACCCAGTACTTC
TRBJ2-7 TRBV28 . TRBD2 CASGAGYTVYEQYF TGTGCCAGCGGAGCGGGATACACCGTCTACGAGCAGTACTTC
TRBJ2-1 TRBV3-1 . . CASSLGLHNEQFF TGTGCCAGCAGCCTCGGACTTCACAATGAGCAGTTCTTC
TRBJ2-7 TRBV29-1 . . CSVVGFETNYEQYF TGCAGCGTTGTAGGGTTCGAGACAAACTACGAGCAGTACTTC
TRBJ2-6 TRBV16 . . CASSQSRGLGGANVLTF TGTGCCAGCAGCCAATCGCGGGGGCTTGGTGGGGCCAACGTCCTGACTTTC
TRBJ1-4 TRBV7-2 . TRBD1 CASSRRGGQGGEKLFF TGTGCCAGCAGCCGACGTGGAGGACAGGGGGGTGAAAAACTGTTTTTT
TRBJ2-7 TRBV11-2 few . CASSLGTGKGYEQYF TGTGCCAGCAGCTTAGGCACGGGAAAGGGCTACGAGCAGTACTTC
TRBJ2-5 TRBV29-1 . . CGVLVGGSGEQYF TGCGGCGTCCTGGTTGGGGGGTCCGGAGAGCAGTACTTC